A selection of T cell receptor beta chains follows, all from one sample in a study of CD8 T cells in Susac syndrome. In TCRdb, the immunoSEQ multiplex PCR reads were re-called with MiXCR into one record per CDR3 protein. The sample lists 95,000 to 150,000 distinct CDR3 sequences; approximately 96% were seen once. The specimen was CD4+ T cells from PBMCs. These receptors were collected from a human donor with Susac syndrome. CDR3s include the opening cysteine and the closing phenylalanine or tryptophan. D genes are given only for firm matches. Clone size, where shown, is once, few, many, or a class for clones that have expanded.

>.|.|TRBJ2-7|TRBV7-2
TGTGCCAGCAGCCCCACCGGGGTCTACGAGCAGTACTTC
CASSPTGVYEQYF
>.|once|TRBJ2-5|TRBV3-1
TGTGCCAGCAGCGCGCGGACAACGGGCCATCGTCTCCTTTCGAAGGAGACCCAGTACTTC
CASSARTTGHRLLSKETQYF
>.|.|TRBJ2-7|TRBV19
TGTGCCAGTAGTAAGACAGAGATCTCCTACGAGCAGTACTTC
CASSKTEISYEQYF
>TRBD1|.|TRBJ2-1|TRBV6-2/TRBV6-3
TGTGCCAGCAGTTTCCCACAGGGGGTTTACAATGAGCAGTTCTTC
CASSFPQGVYNEQFF
>.|.|TRBJ2-3|TRBV29-1
TGCAGCGTTGATTTCTCGCACACAGATACGCAGTATTTT
CSVDFSHTDTQYF
>.|.|TRBJ2-5|TRBV7-2
TGTGCCAGCAGCTTAGATTTCGCGGCGCGGGGAGAGACCCAGTACTTC
CASSLDFAARGETQYF
>.|once|TRBJ2-3|TRBV12-3/TRBV12-4
TGTGCCAGCAGTTTCCGGTGGAGAGATACGCAGTATTTT
CASSFRWRDTQYF
>TRBD2|.|TRBJ2-7|TRBV29-1
TGCAGCGTTCGAACTAGCGGTAGCTCCTACGAGCAGTACTTC
CSVRTSGSSYEQYF
>.|.|TRBJ2-5|TRBV6-2/TRBV6-3
TGTGCCAGCAGTTACAGATGGGAGACCCAGTACTTC
CASSYRWETQYF
>.|.|TRBJ1-2|TRBV9
TGTGCCAGCAGCCGTACAGAAAACTATGGCTACACCTTC
CASSRTENYGYTF
>.|.|TRBJ2-1|TRBV20-1
TGCAGTGCTATAAGACCTAAGGGGCTCAATGAGCAGTTCTTC
CSAIRPKGLNEQFF
>TRBD1|.|TRBJ1-5|TRBV7-9
TGTGCCAGCAGCTCCACCGGGACAGGAGTCTATAGCAATCAGCCCCAGCATTTT
CASSSTGTGVYSNQPQHF
>.|.|TRBJ1-2|TRBV20-1
TGCAGTGACAGGGACCGGGGGAACTATGGCTACACCTTC
CSDRDRGNYGYTF
>TRBD2|once|TRBJ2-3|TRBV20-1
TGCAGTGCTATTGCCCCCCTAGGGACTAGCGGGACGGCAAGCACAGATACGCAGTATTTT
CSAIAPLGTSGTASTDTQYF
>.|.|TRBJ2-2|TRBV9
TGTGCCAGCAGCGTAGAGAGTAGTACCACCGGGGAGCTGTTTTTT
CASSVESSTTGELFF
>.|.|TRBJ1-5|TRBV20-1
TGCAGTGCGGGGAAGGGGGATCAGCCCCAGCATTTT
CSAGKGDQPQHF
>.|.|TRBJ2-1|TRBV9
TGTGCCAGCAGCGTAATGGGGACATACTACAATGAGCAGTTCTTC
CASSVMGTYYNEQFF
>TRBD1|.|TRBJ1-1|TRBV7-9
TGTGCCAGCAGCTCAGGGGGAGTCCGGAACACTGAAGCTTTCTTT
CASSSGGVRNTEAFF
>.|.|TRBJ2-4|TRBV12-3/TRBV12-4
TGTGCCAGCAGGGGCCTAGGTCCAGGCATTCAGTACTTC
CASRGLGPGIQYF
>.|once|TRBJ2-5|TRBV30
TGTGCCTGGAATACCGAAGAGACCCAGTACTTC
CAWNTEETQYF
>.|.|TRBJ2-5|TRBV20-1
TGCAGTGCTAGATCTAGCGTACCGGAGACCCAGTACTTC
CSARSSVPETQYF
>TRBD1|.|TRBJ2-2|TRBV7-2
TGTGCCAGCAGCCCTCGGACAGGGGGCAGCGGGGAGCTGTTTTTT
CASSPRTGGSGELFF
>.|.|TRBJ1-4|TRBV12-3/TRBV12-4
TGTGCCAGCAGGCCCGAGGGTGTAGAAAAACTGTTTTTT
CASRPEGVEKLFF
>.|.|TRBJ1-1|TRBV12-5
TGTGCTAGTGGAAGGGGAAACACTGAAGCTTTCTTT
CASGRGNTEAFF
>.|.|TRBJ2-1|TRBV20-1
TGCAGTGCCCCCAACAGGGGAGGTAGCTACAATGAGCAGTTCTTC
CSAPNRGGSYNEQFF
>.|.|TRBJ2-1|TRBV28
TGTGCCAGCAGCCCTTTGGGAGCGATATACAATGAGCAGTTCTTC
CASSPLGAIYNEQFF
>TRBD2|.|TRBJ2-1|TRBV5-6
TGTGCCAGCAGCTCCACTAGCGGGAGTTACAATGAGCAGTTCTTC
CASSSTSGSYNEQFF
>TRBD2|.|TRBJ2-7|TRBV3-1
TGTGCCAGCACCGTAGCGGGAGGGCGCGAGCAGTACTTC
CASTVAGGREQYF
>.|.|TRBJ1-1|TRBV20-1
TGCAGTGCTGGCTGGGGACGCGCTGAAGCTTTCTTT
CSAGWGRAEAFF